This TCR beta chain appears in the sequencing data of a study of shared clonotypes between healthy human individuals. Study results and limitations: Shared across a few donors were roughly 4.7% of the naive CD4 clonotypes.

With respect to this clone: What it binds is not known.

Trimming shortened V by 3 bases and J by 6 bases, and 12 bases separated the two germline ends. The germline V gene encodes CDR1 KGHSH and CDR2 LQKENI. The CDR3 is 14 amino acids. Measured with immunoSEQ multiplex PCR; TCRdb has only the in-frame clones, and not every one. Of roughly 380,000 clones in the sample, approximately 97% were seen once. The sequence was obtained from a young man in good health. This chain uses TRBV18 with TRBJ1-5; D gene unclear. What was sequenced was memory CD8+ T cells sorted from blood. Subset here: CD45RO+ cells pooled with CCR7-negative TemRA cells. CDR3 amino acids: CASSPEIGFQPQHF. The CDR3 region has the DNA TGTGCCAGCTCACCTGAAATCGGTTTTCAGCCCCAGCATTTT.